The present TCR beta chain was sequenced within a study of cytomegalovirus exposure and HLA in healthy donors. Use of 60 Vbeta and 13 Jbeta primers characterized the PCR. Assay: immunoSEQ multiplex PCR; the TCRdb copy retains only in-frame clones and omits some. The sample includes some 120,000 clones, roughly 80% of them seen just once. The CDR3 runs 14 residues. Trimming removed 6 bases from V and 9 bases from J, with 18 bases in between. The germline V gene encodes CDR1 MGHRA and CDR2 YSYEKL. The sequenced sample consisted of PBMCs. The V gene is TRBV4-1, the J gene TRBJ1-3; D is perhaps TRBD1 (6 bases). The origin of this receptor is a man under 40 in good health and CMV-seronegative. The CDR3 sequence is CASSPDGQGGTIYF. Written as DNA, the CDR3 is TGCGCCAGCAGTCCGGACGGGCAAGGGGGCACCATATATTTT.